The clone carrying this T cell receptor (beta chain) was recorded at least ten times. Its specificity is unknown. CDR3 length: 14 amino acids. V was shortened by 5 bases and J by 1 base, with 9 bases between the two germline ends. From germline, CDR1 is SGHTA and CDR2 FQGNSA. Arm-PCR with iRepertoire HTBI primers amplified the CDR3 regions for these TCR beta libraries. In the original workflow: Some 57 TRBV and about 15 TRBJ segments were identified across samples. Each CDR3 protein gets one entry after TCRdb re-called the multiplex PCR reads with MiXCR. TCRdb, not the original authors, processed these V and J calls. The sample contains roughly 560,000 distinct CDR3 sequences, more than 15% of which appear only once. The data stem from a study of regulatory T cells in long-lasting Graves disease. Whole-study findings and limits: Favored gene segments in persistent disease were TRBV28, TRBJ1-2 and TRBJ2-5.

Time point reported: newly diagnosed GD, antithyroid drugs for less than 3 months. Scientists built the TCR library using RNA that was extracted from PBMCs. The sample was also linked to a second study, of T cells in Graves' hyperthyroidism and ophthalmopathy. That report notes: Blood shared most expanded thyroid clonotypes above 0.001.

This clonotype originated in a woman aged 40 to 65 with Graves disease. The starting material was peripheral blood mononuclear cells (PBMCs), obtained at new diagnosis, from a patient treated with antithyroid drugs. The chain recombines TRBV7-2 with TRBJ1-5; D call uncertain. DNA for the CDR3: TGTGCCAGCAGCCCCTTAGGGAGCAATCAGCCCCAGCATTTT. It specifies CASSPLGSNQPQHF.